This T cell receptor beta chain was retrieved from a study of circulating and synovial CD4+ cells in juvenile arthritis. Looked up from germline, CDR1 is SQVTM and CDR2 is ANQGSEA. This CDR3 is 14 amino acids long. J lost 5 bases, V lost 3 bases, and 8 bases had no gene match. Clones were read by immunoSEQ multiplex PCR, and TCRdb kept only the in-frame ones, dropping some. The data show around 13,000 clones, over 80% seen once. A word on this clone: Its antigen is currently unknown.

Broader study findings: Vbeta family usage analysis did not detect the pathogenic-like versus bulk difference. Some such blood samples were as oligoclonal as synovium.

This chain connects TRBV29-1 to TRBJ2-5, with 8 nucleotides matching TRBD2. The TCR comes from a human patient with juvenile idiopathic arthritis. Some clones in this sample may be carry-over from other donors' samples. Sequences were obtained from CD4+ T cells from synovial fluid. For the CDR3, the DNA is TGCAGCGTTGACGGGGGGGCTCTCCGGGAGACCCAGTACTTC. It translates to CSVDGGALRETQYF. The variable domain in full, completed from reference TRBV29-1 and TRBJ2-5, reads SAVISQKPSRDICQRGTSLTIQCQVDSQVTMMFWYRQQPGQSLTLIATANQGSEATYESGFVIDKFPISRPNLTFSTLTVSNMSPEDSSIYLCSVDGGALRETQYFGPGTRLLVL.